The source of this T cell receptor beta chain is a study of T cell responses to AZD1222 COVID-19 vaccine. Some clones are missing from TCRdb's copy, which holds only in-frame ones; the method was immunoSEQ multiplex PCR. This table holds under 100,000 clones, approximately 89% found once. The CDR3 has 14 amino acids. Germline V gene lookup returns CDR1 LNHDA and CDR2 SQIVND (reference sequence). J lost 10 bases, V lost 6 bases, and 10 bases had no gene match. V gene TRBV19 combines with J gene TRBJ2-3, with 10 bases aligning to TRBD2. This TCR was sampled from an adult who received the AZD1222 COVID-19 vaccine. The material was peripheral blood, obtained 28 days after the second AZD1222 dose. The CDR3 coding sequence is TGTGCCAGTAGAAGAGCGGGGGGGCAGGTTGCGCAGTATTTT. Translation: CASRRAGGQVAQYF.